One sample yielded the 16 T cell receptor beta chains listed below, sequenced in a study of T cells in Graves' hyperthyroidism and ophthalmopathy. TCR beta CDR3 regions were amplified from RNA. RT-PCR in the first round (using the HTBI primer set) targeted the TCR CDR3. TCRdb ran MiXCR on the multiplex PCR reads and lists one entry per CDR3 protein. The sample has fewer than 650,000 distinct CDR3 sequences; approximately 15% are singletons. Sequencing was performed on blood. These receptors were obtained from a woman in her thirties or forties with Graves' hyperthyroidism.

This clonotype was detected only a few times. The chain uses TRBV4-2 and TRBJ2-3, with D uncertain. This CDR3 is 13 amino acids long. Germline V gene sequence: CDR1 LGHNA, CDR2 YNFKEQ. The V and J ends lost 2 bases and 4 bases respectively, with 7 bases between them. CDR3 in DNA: TGTGCCAGCAGCCAACGAGAGGCAGATACGCAGTATTTT. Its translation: CASSQREADTQYF.

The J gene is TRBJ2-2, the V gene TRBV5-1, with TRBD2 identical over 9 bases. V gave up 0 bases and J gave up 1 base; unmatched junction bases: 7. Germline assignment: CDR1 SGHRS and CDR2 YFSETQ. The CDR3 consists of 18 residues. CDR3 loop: CASSLAVLAGLNTGELFF. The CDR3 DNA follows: TGCGCCAGCAGCTTGGCCGTTCTAGCGGGATTGAACACCGGGGAGCTGTTTTTT.

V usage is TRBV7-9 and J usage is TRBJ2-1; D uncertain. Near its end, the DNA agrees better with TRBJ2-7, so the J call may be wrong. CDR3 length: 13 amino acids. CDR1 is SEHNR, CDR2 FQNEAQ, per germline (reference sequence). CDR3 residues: CASSLDRRNEQYF. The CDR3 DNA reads TGTGCCAGCAGCTTAGATCGGCGGAATGAGCAGTACTTC.

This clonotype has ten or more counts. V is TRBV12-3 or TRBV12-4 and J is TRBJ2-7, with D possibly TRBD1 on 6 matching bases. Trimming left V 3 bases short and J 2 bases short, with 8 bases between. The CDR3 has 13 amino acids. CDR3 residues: CASSFRTAYEQYF. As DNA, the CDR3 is TGTGCCAGCAGTTTCCGGACAGCCTACGAGCAGTACTTC.

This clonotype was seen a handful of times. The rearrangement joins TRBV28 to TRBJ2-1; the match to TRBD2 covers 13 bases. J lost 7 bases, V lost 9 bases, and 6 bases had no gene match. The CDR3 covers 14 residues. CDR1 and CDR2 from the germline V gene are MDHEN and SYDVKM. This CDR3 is CASKTSGRFNEQFF. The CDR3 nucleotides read TGTGCCAGTAAGACTAGCGGGAGGTTTAATGAGCAGTTCTTC.

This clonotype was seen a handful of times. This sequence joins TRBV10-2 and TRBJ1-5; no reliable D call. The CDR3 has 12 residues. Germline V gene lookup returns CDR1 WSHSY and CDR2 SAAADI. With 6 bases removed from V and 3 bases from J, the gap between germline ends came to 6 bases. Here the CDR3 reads CASSGYNQPQHF. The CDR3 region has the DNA TGCGCCAGCAGCGGATACAATCAGCCCCAGCATTTT.

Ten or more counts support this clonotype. This CDR3 is CASSLISDSYEQYF. In DNA, the CDR3 is TGTGCCAGCAGTTTAATCTCGGATTCCTACGAGCAGTACTTC. The chain joins TRBV12-3 or TRBV12-4 to TRBJ2-7; D gene ambiguous. The CDR3 has 14 residues. V gave up 2 bases and J gave up 1 base, with 9 bases separating them.

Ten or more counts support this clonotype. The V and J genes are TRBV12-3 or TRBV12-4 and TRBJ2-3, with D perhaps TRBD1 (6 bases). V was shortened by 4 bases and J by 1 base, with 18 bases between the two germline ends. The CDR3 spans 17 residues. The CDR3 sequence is CASSSRRQAAGTDTQYF. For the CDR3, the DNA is TGTGCCAGCAGTTCCCGTCGACAGGCAGCTGGCACAGATACGCAGTATTTT.

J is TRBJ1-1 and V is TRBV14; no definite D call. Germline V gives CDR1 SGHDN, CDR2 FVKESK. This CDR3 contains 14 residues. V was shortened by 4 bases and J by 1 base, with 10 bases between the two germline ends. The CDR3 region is CASSRNLANTEAFF. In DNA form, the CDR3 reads TGTGCCAGCAGCCGGAATCTAGCGAACACTGAAGCTTTCTTT. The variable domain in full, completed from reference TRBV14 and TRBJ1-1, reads EAGVTQFPSHSVIEKGQTVTLRCDPISGHDNLYWYRRVMGKEIKFLLHFVKESKQDESGMPNNRFLAERTGGTYSTLKVQPAELEDSGVYFCASSRNLANTEAFFGQGTRLTVV.

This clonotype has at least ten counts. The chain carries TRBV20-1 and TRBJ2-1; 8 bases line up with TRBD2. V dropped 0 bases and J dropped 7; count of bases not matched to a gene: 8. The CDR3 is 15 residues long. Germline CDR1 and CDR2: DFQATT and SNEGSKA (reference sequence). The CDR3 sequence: CSARDTGGVWNEQFF. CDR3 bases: TGCAGTGCTAGAGATACGGGGGGGGTTTGGAATGAGCAGTTCTTC.

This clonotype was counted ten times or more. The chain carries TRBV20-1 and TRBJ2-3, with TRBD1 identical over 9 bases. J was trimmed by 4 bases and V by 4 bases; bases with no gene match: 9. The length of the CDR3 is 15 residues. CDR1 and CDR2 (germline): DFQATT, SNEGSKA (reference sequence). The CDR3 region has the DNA TGCAGTGCTACGCTACAGGGGGCGATTTCAGATACGCAGTATTTT. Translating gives CSATLQGAISDTQYF.

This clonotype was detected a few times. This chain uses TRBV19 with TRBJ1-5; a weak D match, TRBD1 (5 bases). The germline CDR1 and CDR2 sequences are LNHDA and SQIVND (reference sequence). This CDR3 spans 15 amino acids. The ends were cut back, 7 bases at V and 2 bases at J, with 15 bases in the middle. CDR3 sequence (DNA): TGTGCCAGTATGAAGAGACAAGGGGGCAATCAGCCCCAGCATTTT. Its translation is CASMKRQGGNQPQHF.

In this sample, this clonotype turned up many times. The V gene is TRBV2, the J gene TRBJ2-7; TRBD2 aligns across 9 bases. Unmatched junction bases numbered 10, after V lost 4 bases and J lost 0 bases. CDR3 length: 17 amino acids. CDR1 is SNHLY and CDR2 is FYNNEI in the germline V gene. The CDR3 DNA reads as TGTGCCAGCAGTGGGGCTAGCGGGGCCGATAGCTCCTACGAGCAGTACTTC. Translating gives CASSGASGADSSYEQYF.

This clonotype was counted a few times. The CDR3 region is CASRRGQGTNEKLFF. The DNA for the CDR3 is TGCGCCAGCAGACGTGGACAGGGAACTAATGAAAAACTGTTTTTT. V is TRBV10-2 and J is TRBJ1-4; TRBD1 matches 8 bases. V shed 6 bases, J shed 1 base, and the junction held 4 bases outside the gene matches. In germline, CDR1 is WSHSY, CDR2 SAAADI. The CDR3 consists of 15 residues.

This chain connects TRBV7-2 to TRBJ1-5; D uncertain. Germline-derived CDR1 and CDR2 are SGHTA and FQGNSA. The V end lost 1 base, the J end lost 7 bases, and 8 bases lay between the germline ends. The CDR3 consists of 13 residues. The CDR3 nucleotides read TGTGCCAGCAGCTTAGGCATGGGCCAGCCCCAGCATTTT. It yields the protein CASSLGMGQPQHF.

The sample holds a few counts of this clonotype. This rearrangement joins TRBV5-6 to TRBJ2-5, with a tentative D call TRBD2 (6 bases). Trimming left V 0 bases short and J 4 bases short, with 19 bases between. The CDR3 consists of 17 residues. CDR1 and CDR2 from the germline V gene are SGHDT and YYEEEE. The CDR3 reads CASSLAVISGVGETQYF. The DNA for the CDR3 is TGTGCCAGCAGCTTGGCCGTCATTTCGGGAGTAGGAGAGACCCAGTACTTC. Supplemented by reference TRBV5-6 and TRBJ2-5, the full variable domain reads DAGVTQSPTHLIKTRGQQVTLRCSPKSGHDTVSWYQQALGQGPQFIFQYYEEEERQRGNFPDRFSGHQFPNYSSELNVNALLLGDSALYLCASSLAVISGVGETQYFGPGTRLLVL.